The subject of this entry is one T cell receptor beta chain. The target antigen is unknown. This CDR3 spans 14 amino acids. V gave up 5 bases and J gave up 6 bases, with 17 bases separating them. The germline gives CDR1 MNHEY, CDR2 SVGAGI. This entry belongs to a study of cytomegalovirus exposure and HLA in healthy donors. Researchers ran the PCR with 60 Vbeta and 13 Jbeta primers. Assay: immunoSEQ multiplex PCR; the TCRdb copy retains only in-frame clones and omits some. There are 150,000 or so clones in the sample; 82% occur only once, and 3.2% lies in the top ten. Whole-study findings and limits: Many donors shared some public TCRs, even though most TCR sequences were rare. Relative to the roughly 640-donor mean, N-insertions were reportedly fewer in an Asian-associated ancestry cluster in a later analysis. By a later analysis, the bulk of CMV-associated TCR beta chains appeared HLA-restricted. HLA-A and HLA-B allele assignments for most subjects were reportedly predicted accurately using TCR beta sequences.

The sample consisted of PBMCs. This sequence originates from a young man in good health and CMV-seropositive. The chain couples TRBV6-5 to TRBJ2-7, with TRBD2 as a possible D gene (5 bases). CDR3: CASSPQGRGSEQYF. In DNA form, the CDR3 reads TGTGCCAGCAGTCCCCAAGGACGGGGATCCGAGCAGTACTTC.